This T cell receptor (beta chain) was profiled in a study of blood T cell repertoires in COVID-19. Background on the study: T cells, B-cell-depleted T cells, or PBMCs provided the cDNA or gDNA that served as material.

Germline V lookup: CDR1 SGHTA, CDR2 FQGTGA. Trimming at V came to 5 bases and at J to 3 bases, leaving 7 bases not matched to a gene. The CDR3 totals 15 residues. Authors' methods: Nucleated cell counts were estimated from reference gene primer amplification. TCRdb's table, derived via immunoSEQ multiplex PCR, lists solely in-frame clones and lacks some. V, J and clone size reflect that table, while D and trimming were determined from the DNA. Here the sample spans about 180,000 clones, under 85% being singletons. This clonotype originated in an elderly man with COVID-19, enrolled during active disease. This rearrangement joins TRBV7-3 to TRBJ2-3, with 8 bases matching TRBD2. Input material: peripheral blood. CDR3 loop: CASSPPGGGTDTQYF. The CDR3 bases are TGTGCCAGCAGCCCCCCCGGCGGGGGGACAGATACGCAGTATTTT.